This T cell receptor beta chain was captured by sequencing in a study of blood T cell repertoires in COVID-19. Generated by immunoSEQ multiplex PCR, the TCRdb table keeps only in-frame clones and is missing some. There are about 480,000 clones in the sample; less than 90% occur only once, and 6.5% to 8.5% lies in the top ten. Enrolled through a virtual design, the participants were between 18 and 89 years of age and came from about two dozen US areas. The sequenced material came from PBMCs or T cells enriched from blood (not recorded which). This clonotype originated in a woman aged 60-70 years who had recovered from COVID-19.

CDR3 loop: CASSPQGQGAENEQFF. In DNA form, the CDR3 reads TGTGCCAGCAGCCCCCAAGGACAGGGGGCGGAAAATGAGCAGTTCTTC. The V call is TRBV9, the J call TRBJ2-1; TRBD1 matches at 11 bases. Germline V CDR1 and CDR2: SGDLS, YYNGEE. The CDR3 is made up of 16 amino acids. Trimming removed 4 bases from V and 7 bases from J; junction bases left unmatched: 10.